The rows below give T cell receptor beta chains drawn from one sample of a study of tumor-infiltrating lymphocytes in primary liver carcinoma. TCRdb processed the multiplex PCR reads anew with MiXCR; each CDR3 protein has one entry. The data hold some 130,000 distinct CDR3 sequences, with around 65% observed a single time. The sequenced sample consisted of tumor-adjacent normal liver tissue. The receptors were sampled from a woman in her sixties with primary liver carcinoma and hepatitis B virus infection. The CDR3 runs from the conserved cysteine through the conserved F or W. Size tells how often a clone was seen (once, few, many) or the class of an expanded clone, and some rows leave it out.

clone_size: NA; v_call: TRBV28; j_call: TRBJ2-7; cdr3_aa: CASTNRGRVPLELYF
clone_size: NA; v_call: TRBV29-1; j_call: TRBJ1-1; cdr3_aa: CGTLGDSSTEAFF
clone_size: NA; v_call: TRBV21-1; j_call: TRBJ1-5; cdr3_aa: CASIGGLRSQPQHF
clone_size: NA; v_call: TRBV13; j_call: TRBJ2-5; cdr3_aa: CASSYRVKTQYF
clone_size: NA; v_call: TRBV12-3/TRBV12-4; j_call: TRBJ1-5; cdr3_aa: CVCSPMGRQPQHF
clone_size: NA; v_call: TRBV6-6; j_call: TRBJ2-1; cdr3_aa: CASRYPTSGGPNNEQFF
clone_size: NA; v_call: TRBV20-1; j_call: TRBJ1-1; cdr3_aa: CSAQSNRGLNTEAFF
clone_size: once; v_call: TRBV12-3/TRBV12-4; j_call: TRBJ1-1; cdr3_aa: CASRGQGVSTEAFF
clone_size: NA; v_call: TRBV6-2/TRBV6-3; j_call: TRBJ1-6; cdr3_aa: CAIRGQLSPNSPLHF
clone_size: once; v_call: TRBV4-2; j_call: TRBJ2-1; cdr3_aa: CAGSHRQGKNNEQFF
clone_size: NA; v_call: TRBV5-6; j_call: TRBJ2-7; cdr3_aa: CASSLRASGCPGAFYEQYF
clone_size: many; v_call: TRBV28; j_call: TRBJ2-5; cdr3_aa: CASSLRRAETQYF
clone_size: NA; v_call: TRBV7-2; j_call: TRBJ1-5; cdr3_aa: CASSLDTNQPQHF
clone_size: many; v_call: TRBV29-1; j_call: TRBJ1-2; cdr3_aa: CSVEVELHGYTF
clone_size: NA; v_call: TRBV12-3/TRBV12-4; j_call: TRBJ2-1; cdr3_aa: CASNSPTSGDNVQFF
clone_size: few; v_call: TRBV5-4; j_call: TRBJ1-2; cdr3_aa: CVSSGPGQGVYGYTF
clone_size: many; v_call: TRBV9; j_call: TRBJ1-5; cdr3_aa: CASSRDNQPQHF
clone_size: NA; v_call: TRBV7-9; j_call: TRBJ1-1; cdr3_aa: CASSLGQLNTEASF
clone_size: NA; v_call: TRBV4-3; j_call: TRBJ2-1; cdr3_aa: CANSQNVAGATDEQFF
clone_size: NA; v_call: TRBV12-3/TRBV12-4; j_call: TRBJ2-3; cdr3_aa: CASSDVGPGRGFTQYF
clone_size: NA; v_call: TRBV11-2; j_call: TRBJ2-1; cdr3_aa: CASSLRPAVSGEQFF
clone_size: many; v_call: TRBV6-5; j_call: TRBJ2-4; cdr3_aa: CASSYDRWRPGPEYF
clone_size: NA; v_call: TRBV6-4; j_call: TRBJ2-3; cdr3_aa: CASGDVTGGSIDTQYF
clone_size: few; v_call: TRBV11-1; j_call: TRBJ2-1; cdr3_aa: CASSLGLGPSWEQFF
clone_size: NA; v_call: TRBV5-6; j_call: TRBJ2-7; cdr3_aa: CANSSGASGSYEQYF
clone_size: NA; v_call: TRBV28; j_call: TRBJ2-3; cdr3_aa: CASSLTPQGRGLKDTQYF
clone_size: NA; v_call: TRBV6-1; j_call: TRBJ2-2; cdr3_aa: CASSRSALANAGQLFF
clone_size: NA; v_call: TRBV6-1; j_call: TRBJ1-6; cdr3_aa: CASSGEGFGGILHF
clone_size: many; v_call: TRBV7-8; j_call: TRBJ2-6; cdr3_aa: CASSLTSGANVLTF
clone_size: NA; v_call: TRBV6-1; j_call: TRBJ2-1; cdr3_aa: CASSETSRSHNEQFF
clone_size: NA; v_call: TRBV20-1; j_call: TRBJ2-3; cdr3_aa: CSAPDNTDTQYF
clone_size: NA; v_call: TRBV14; j_call: TRBJ2-7; cdr3_aa: CTSSQAAGVGHEQYF
clone_size: NA; v_call: TRBV7-3; j_call: TRBJ2-7; cdr3_aa: CASSIIADPEYEQYF
clone_size: medium-sized; v_call: TRBV11-2; j_call: TRBJ2-2; cdr3_aa: CASSLDWSLAFSTGELFF
clone_size: few; v_call: TRBV24-1; j_call: TRBJ2-3; cdr3_aa: CATSDLVEGTDTQYF